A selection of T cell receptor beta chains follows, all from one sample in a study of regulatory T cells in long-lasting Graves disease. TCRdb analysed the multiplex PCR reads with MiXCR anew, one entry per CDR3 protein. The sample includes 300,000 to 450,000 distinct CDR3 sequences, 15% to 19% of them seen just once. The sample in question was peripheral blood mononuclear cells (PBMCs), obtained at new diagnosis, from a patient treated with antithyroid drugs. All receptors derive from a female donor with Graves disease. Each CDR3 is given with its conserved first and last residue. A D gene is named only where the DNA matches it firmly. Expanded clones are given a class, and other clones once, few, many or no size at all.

cdr3_aa: CASSYLTGGGYGYTF
cdr3_nt: TGCGCCAGCAGCTACTTAACAGGGGGTGGATATGGCTACACCTTC
d_call: TRBD1
j_call: TRBJ1-2
v_call: TRBV5-1
clone_size: many

cdr3_aa: CASSPPSTGANYGYTF
cdr3_nt: TGTGCCAGCAGCCCCCCTTCGACAGGAGCTAACTATGGCTACACCTTC
d_call: -
j_call: TRBJ1-2
v_call: TRBV13
clone_size: many

cdr3_aa: CASSPWTSGTQETQYF
cdr3_nt: TGTGCCAGCAGTCCGTGGACTAGCGGAACCCAAGAGACCCAGTACTTC
d_call: TRBD2
j_call: TRBJ2-5
v_call: TRBV28
clone_size: many

cdr3_aa: CASRLTSENNEQFF
cdr3_nt: TGTGCCAGCAGACTGACTAGCGAAAACAATGAGCAGTTCTTC
d_call: TRBD2
j_call: TRBJ2-1
v_call: TRBV12-3/TRBV12-4
clone_size: many

cdr3_aa: CASRSQGANYGYTF
cdr3_nt: TGTGCCAGCAGATCACAGGGGGCGAACTATGGCTACACCTTC
d_call: TRBD1
j_call: TRBJ1-2
v_call: TRBV3-1
clone_size: many

cdr3_aa: CASSIGPRETQYF
cdr3_nt: TGCGCCAGCAGCATCGGGCCCCGTGAGACCCAGTACTTC
d_call: -
j_call: TRBJ2-5
v_call: TRBV5-1
clone_size: many

cdr3_aa: CASRLMNTEAFF
cdr3_nt: TGTGCCAGCAGGCTCATGAACACTGAAGCTTTCTTT
d_call: -
j_call: TRBJ1-1
v_call: TRBV6-1
clone_size: many

cdr3_aa: CASSTRWTSGTDTQYF
cdr3_nt: TGTGCCAGCAGTACCCGATGGACTAGCGGCACAGATACGCAGTATTTT
d_call: TRBD2
j_call: TRBJ2-3
v_call: TRBV28
clone_size: -

cdr3_aa: CASRRNRQNHYNSPLHF
cdr3_nt: TGTGCCAGCAGAAGAAATAGACAGAACCACTATAATTCACCCCTCCACTTT
d_call: -
j_call: TRBJ1-6
v_call: TRBV27
clone_size: -

cdr3_aa: CASSHVRPLNTEAFF
cdr3_nt: TGCGCCAGCAGCCACGTAAGGCCACTGAACACTGAAGCTTTCTTT
d_call: -
j_call: TRBJ1-1
v_call: TRBV4-1
clone_size: many

cdr3_aa: CASSLAGQNRGDTQYF
cdr3_nt: TGCGCCAGCAGCTTGGCCGGACAGAATCGGGGCGATACGCAGTATTTT
d_call: -
j_call: TRBJ2-3
v_call: TRBV5-1
clone_size: many

cdr3_aa: CSARDNTGTSGRDGTDTQYF
cdr3_nt: TGCAGTGCTAGAGATAATACCGGGACTAGCGGGAGAGACGGCACAGATACGCAGTATTTT
d_call: TRBD2
j_call: TRBJ2-3
v_call: TRBV20-1
clone_size: few

cdr3_aa: CATSREQAGNQPQHF
cdr3_nt: TGTGCCACCAGCAGAGAACAGGCTGGCAATCAGCCCCAGCATTTT
d_call: -
j_call: TRBJ1-5
v_call: TRBV15
clone_size: few

cdr3_aa: CASSLVWGLGYTF
cdr3_nt: TGTGCCAGCAGCTTAGTATGGGGGCTTGGCTACACCTTC
d_call: -
j_call: TRBJ1-2
v_call: TRBV7-9
clone_size: many

cdr3_aa: CASSGIDTQYF
cdr3_nt: TGTGCCAGCTCGGGCATAGATACGCAGTATTTT
d_call: -
j_call: TRBJ2-3
v_call: TRBV28
clone_size: many

cdr3_aa: CSARAPDMNTEAFF
cdr3_nt: TGCAGTGCTAGAGCCCCGGACATGAACACTGAAGCTTTCTTT
d_call: -
j_call: TRBJ1-1
v_call: TRBV20-1
clone_size: many

cdr3_aa: CASSVTGVGDTEAFF
cdr3_nt: TGTGCCAGCAGCGTCACAGGGGTCGGGGACACTGAAGCTTTCTTT
d_call: TRBD1
j_call: TRBJ1-1
v_call: TRBV9
clone_size: many

cdr3_aa: CASSTRTSGRTNEQFF
cdr3_nt: TGCGCCAGCAGCACCAGGACTAGCGGGAGGACCAATGAGCAGTTCTTC
d_call: TRBD2
j_call: TRBJ2-1
v_call: TRBV5-1
clone_size: many

cdr3_aa: CSTGRGGLANEQFF
cdr3_nt: TGCAGTACGGGGAGGGGGGGCCTGGCGAATGAGCAGTTCTTC
d_call: -
j_call: TRBJ2-1
v_call: TRBV20-1
clone_size: many

cdr3_aa: CASSLLFLAWECEQYF
cdr3_nt: TGTGCCAGCAGCTTACTTTTCCTAGCGTGGGAGTGCGAGCAGTACTTC
d_call: -
j_call: TRBJ2-7
v_call: TRBV7-3
clone_size: -

cdr3_aa: CSASPGGSETQYF
cdr3_nt: TGCAGTGCTAGTCCAGGGGGGTCAGAGACCCAGTACTTC
d_call: -
j_call: TRBJ2-5
v_call: TRBV20-1
clone_size: -

cdr3_aa: CASSIGPGGNTEAFF
cdr3_nt: TGTGCCAGTAGTATAGGACCGGGTGGGAACACTGAAGCTTTCTTT
d_call: -
j_call: TRBJ1-1
v_call: TRBV19
clone_size: -

cdr3_aa: CASSERGLGSEKLFF
cdr3_nt: TGTGCCAGCAGTGAGAGGGGCCTTGGGAGTGAAAAACTGTTTTTT
d_call: -
j_call: TRBJ1-4
v_call: TRBV6-1
clone_size: many

cdr3_aa: CACSFVGYQETQYF
cdr3_nt: TGTGCCTGCAGTTTTGTGGGGTACCAAGAGACCCAGTACTTC
d_call: -
j_call: TRBJ2-5
v_call: TRBV28
clone_size: many

cdr3_aa: CASSEGSWRSSYEQYF
cdr3_nt: TGTGCCAGCAGTGAAGGAAGTTGGAGGAGCTCCTACGAGCAGTACTTC
d_call: -
j_call: TRBJ2-7
v_call: TRBV6-2/TRBV6-3
clone_size: few

cdr3_aa: CSAREIRLTAQYF
cdr3_nt: TGCAGTGCTAGAGAAATTCGACTGACCGCGCAGTATTTT
d_call: -
j_call: TRBJ2-3
v_call: TRBV20-1
clone_size: many